Below, 30 T cell receptor beta chains from the same sample are listed, as sequenced in a study of spatial heterogeneity in lung cancer. As for time point: blood at routine non-recurrence follow-up after resection. From the 5' RACE reads, TCRdb called clonotypes with MiXCR, one entry per CDR3 protein. The repertoire has 500 to 800 distinct CDR3 sequences, roughly 60% of them found once; the top ten carry under 25%. The sequencing here drew on PBMCs, taken at follow-up. Source of these receptors: a female donor with early-stage non-small cell lung cancer.

This clonotype was observed a handful of times. This beta chain is a stray sequence in a library constructed for alpha chains; its clone size is not meaningful. The chain links TRBV7-7 to TRBJ2-5; D is undetermined. CDR1 and CDR2 from the germline V gene are SSHAT and FNYEAQ (reference sequence). Trimming removed 1 base from V and 3 bases from J, with 6 bases in between. CDR3 size: 13 residues. CDR3 sequence: CASSLGPKETQYF. As DNA, the CDR3 is TGTGCCAGCAGCTTAGGCCCCAAAGAGACCCAGTACTTC.

Details on this clonotype: Little can be read into the size of this beta chain, an off-target read in a library designed for alpha chains. The chain uses TRBV20-1 and TRBJ1-2; D is undetermined. From germline, CDR1 is DFQATT and CDR2 SNEGSKA (reference sequence). V was pared by 3 bases and J by 4 bases, with 9 bases between. The CDR3 extends over 12 amino acids. CDR3 in DNA: TGCAGTGCTAGGCAGCCAGCCTATGGCTACACCTTC. This gives the protein CSARQPAYGYTF.

To note about this clonotype: This beta chain was picked up by a library intended for alpha chains and is off target, so its count carries little meaning. The rearrangement links TRBV19 to TRBJ2-2; no clear D gene. Trimming removed 6 bases at V and 7 bases at J, with 12 bases between. Germline V gene lookup returns CDR1 LNHDA and CDR2 SQIVND (reference sequence). CDR3 length: 13 residues. CDR3 in amino acids: CASRELINGELFF. The CDR3 nucleotides read TGTGCCAGTAGGGAATTGATTAACGGGGAGCTGTTTTTT.

Regarding this clonotype: This beta chain represents an off-target read in a library built for alpha chains; its size is of limited meaning. This chain joins TRBV5-4 and TRBJ1-4, with TRBD1 identical over 12 bases. After removal of 3 bases from V and 8 bases from J, the junction contained 14 bases not matched to a gene. CDR3 length: 18 amino acids. Germline CDR1 is SGHNT and CDR2 is YYREEE (reference sequence). The CDR3 nucleotides read TGTGCCAGCAGCTCTCACCGGGACAGGGGGCTCTCGGAAGAAAAACTGTTTTTT. Translating it yields CASSSHRDRGLSEEKLFF.

Comments on this clonotype: The library was built for alpha chains, so this beta chain is an off-target read and its size means little. The chain uses TRBV4-1 and TRBJ2-4, with D perhaps TRBD1 or TRBD2 (5 bases each). V lost 0 bases and J lost 0, with 18 bases in between. CDR1 is MGHRA, CDR2 YSYEKL, per germline. This CDR3 is built from 19 residues. DNA for the CDR3: TGCGCCAGCAGCCAAGACCCAACCCGGGACCTACTAGCCAAAAACATTCAGTACTTC. Its protein is CASSQDPTRDLLAKNIQYF.

Notes on this clonotype: The library was built for alpha chains, so this beta chain is an off-target read and its size means little. The J gene is TRBJ2-7, the V gene TRBV12-3 or TRBV12-4; no firm D call. Trimming took 5 bases from V and 1 from J, leaving 12 bases between them. The CDR3 is 14 amino acids. The chain's CDR3 is CASSPWGISYEQYF. In nucleotides, the CDR3 is TGTGCCAGCAGTCCCTGGGGAATTTCCTACGAGCAGTACTTC.

As for this clonotype: The library was built for alpha chains, so this beta chain is an off-target read and its size means little. The J gene is TRBJ2-7, the V gene TRBV7-6; D unclear. CDR3 length equals 13 residues. CDR1 and CDR2 (germline): SGHVS, FNYEAQ. Trimming stripped 0 bases from V and 0 bases from J, with 3 bases between. CDR3 in DNA: TGTGCCAGCAGCTTAGCAGCCTCCTACGAGCAGTACTTC. Translated: CASSLAASYEQYF.

This clonotype has just a few counts. This beta chain represents an off-target read in a library built for alpha chains; its size is of limited meaning. The gene calls are TRBV5-4 and TRBJ2-7, with D possibly called TRBD1 or TRBD2 (5 bases each). Germline V CDR1 and CDR2: SGHNT, YYREEE (reference sequence). This CDR3 is built from 14 residues. The germline V and J ends were trimmed by 9 bases and 5 bases, with 21 bases remaining between them. Written as DNA, the CDR3 is TGTGCCACCGCCCCCGGGACCCTAAACCACGAGCAGTACTTC. Its translation: CATAPGTLNHEQYF.

About this clonotype: With the library built for alpha chains, this beta chain is off target and its frequency is not meaningful. The chain carries TRBV5-1 and TRBJ2-1; 7 nucleotides line up with TRBD1. V lost 3 bases, J lost 6 bases, and 3 bases stayed unmatched. Per germline, CDR1 SGHRS and CDR2 YFSETQ. This CDR3 is built from 13 residues. The CDR3 DNA follows: TGCGCCAGCAGCTACTCAGGGGGCAATGAGCAGTTCTTC. Encoded protein: CASSYSGGNEQFF.

This clonotype was seen more than once but under ten times. One end of the junction does not line up with germline, which may come from a read error. As an off-target read in a library built for alpha chains, this beta chain has a frequency of little significance. The rearrangement links TRBV5-1 to TRBJ2-1, with 10 bases that match TRBD2. The germline CDR1 and CDR2 sequences are SGHRS and YFSETQ. This CDR3 has 15 amino acids. The CDR3 here is CASTLTSGYDSEQFF. The DNA for the CDR3 is TGCGCCAGCACCTTGACTAGCGGGTATGATAGTGAGCAGTTCTTC. Complete variable domain (other parts from reference TRBV5-1 and TRBJ2-1): KAGVTQTPRYLIKTRGQQVTLSCSPISGHRSVSWYQQTPGQGLQFLFEYFSETQRNKGNFPGRFSGRQFSNSRSEMNVSTLELGDSALYLCASTLTSGYDSEQFFGPGTRLTVL.

Concerning this clonotype itself: At one boundary the junction diverges from the germline segment, which might be a read error. Little can be read into the size of this beta chain, an off-target read in a library designed for alpha chains. The V call is TRBV7-7, the J call TRBJ2-5; TRBD1 is a possible D gene (9 bases). The CDR3 has 15 amino acids. Germline assignment: CDR1 SSHAT and CDR2 FNYEAQ (reference sequence). Written as DNA, the CDR3 is TGTGCTAGCAGCTTAGCGGGGACAGGGCAAGAGACCCAGTACTTC. It codes for CASSLAGTGQETQYF. Looking up the rest from reference TRBV7-7 and TRBJ2-5 gives the full variable domain: GAGVSQSPRYKVTKRGQDVTLRCDPISSHATLYWYQQALGQGPEFLTYFNYEAQPDKSGLPSDRFSAERPEGSISTLTIQRTEQRDSAMYRCASSLAGTGQETQYFGPGTRLLVL.

With respect to this clonotype: Because this beta chain is a stray read in a library intended to capture alpha chains, its abundance should not be given much weight. The chain uses TRBV28 and TRBJ2-4; D is ambiguous. This CDR3 comprises 15 residues. Germline lookup yields CDR1 MDHEN and CDR2 SYDVKM. Trimming removed 5 bases from V and 1 base from J, with 12 bases in between. The DNA of the CDR3 is TGTGCCAGCAGTCCCGCTGTACGGGCCAAAAACATTCAGTACTTC. Protein sequence: CASSPAVRAKNIQYF.

This clonotype has a single count. For a library built for alpha chains, this beta chain is a stray read; little rests on its size. The J gene is TRBJ2-1, the V gene TRBV28; tentatively, D is TRBD1 (5 bases). There are 14 residues in the CDR3. CDR1 and CDR2 (germline): MDHEN, SYDVKM. The germline V and J ends were trimmed by 5 bases and 4 bases, with 12 bases remaining between them. The CDR3 spells CASSLGQLYNEQFF. CDR3 bases: TGTGCCAGCAGTCTGGGGCAGCTATACAATGAGCAGTTCTTC.

This clonotype was seen once. With the library built for alpha chains, this beta chain is off target and its frequency is not meaningful. The chain combines TRBV19 with TRBJ2-2; D assignment may be TRBD1 or TRBD2 (5 bases each). Trimming pared 2 bases from V and 8 bases from J, leaving 9 bases between. CDR3 length equals 13 residues. Germline V gene sequence: CDR1 LNHDA, CDR2 SQIVND (reference sequence). The chain's CDR3 is CASSILGDGELFF. CDR3 nucleotide sequence: TGTGCCAGTAGTATATTGGGGGATGGGGAGCTGTTTTTT. The complete variable domain, with remaining parts taken from reference TRBV19 and TRBJ2-2, reads DGGITQSPKYLFRKEGQNVTLSCEQNLNHDAMYWYRQDPGQGLRLIYYSQIVNDFQKGDIAEGYSVSREKKESFPLTVTSAQKNPTAFYLCASSILGDGELFFGEGSRLTVL.

With regard to this clonotype: Within a library made for alpha chains, this beta chain is off target, and its count is uninformative. This chain joins TRBV28 and TRBJ2-7; 12 nucleotides line up with TRBD2. The germline V gene encodes CDR1 MDHEN and CDR2 SYDVKM. V was pared by 3 bases and J by 3 bases, with 9 bases of the junction left unmatched. The CDR3 runs to 17 residues. CDR3: CASSFVLGLAGIYEQYF. CDR3 in DNA: TGTGCCAGCAGTTTCGTGCTAGGACTAGCGGGGATCTACGAGCAGTACTTC.

This clonotype was seen more than once but under ten times. This beta chain represents an off-target read in a library built for alpha chains; its size is of limited meaning. The chain combines TRBV28 with TRBJ1-1, with no clear D. This CDR3 spans 12 amino acids. Trimming removed 2 bases at V and 5 bases at J, with 6 bases between. The germline CDR1 and CDR2 sequences are MDHEN and SYDVKM. CDR3 in DNA: TGTGCCAGCAGTTTACTGGGAACTGAAGCTTTCTTT. Its translation: CASSLLGTEAFF.

As for this clonotype: A library made for alpha chains picked up this beta chain off target, so its size means little. The chain joins TRBV10-3 to TRBJ2-7; 7 bases match TRBD2. The CDR3 extends over 17 amino acids. Germline assignment: CDR1 ENHRY and CDR2 SYGVKD. V was pared by 5 bases and J by 3 bases, with 16 bases of the junction left unmatched. CDR3 loop: CAISLSPRAGVLYEQYF. The CDR3 bases are TGTGCCATCAGTTTATCCCCTAGGGCGGGGGTTCTCTACGAGCAGTACTTC.

This clonotype occurred a few times. As an off-target read in a library built for alpha chains, this beta chain has a frequency of little significance. V and J are TRBV20-1 and TRBJ2-3; TRBD1 agrees at 9 bases. Trimming took 5 bases from V and 3 from J; bases not matched to a gene: 6. The CDR3 length is 14 residues. Germline CDR1 and CDR2: DFQATT and SNEGSKA (reference sequence). CDR3 sequence: CSAPTGGGTDTQYF. In nucleotides, the CDR3 is TGCAGTGCTCCGACAGGGGGAGGTACAGATACGCAGTATTTT.

In its sample, this clonotype was seen a few times. This beta chain is a stray sequence in a library constructed for alpha chains; its clone size is not meaningful. J is TRBJ2-1 and V is TRBV19; 9 bases line up with TRBD2. The CDR3 extends over 16 amino acids. Germline trimming cut 1 base from V and 7 bases from J; bases unmatched to any gene: 8. Germline V gives CDR1 LNHDA, CDR2 SQIVND (reference sequence). In nucleotides, the CDR3 is TGTGCCAGTAGTATAGTGATGGCGGGGGGGCCTAATGAGCAGTTCTTC. It yields the protein CASSIVMAGGPNEQFF.

Sample share makes this clonotype hyperexpanded (1% or more). This beta chain lies outside the target of a library built for alpha chains; its clone size means little. V gene TRBV15 combines with J gene TRBJ2-3, with 7 nucleotides matching TRBD1. Germline V lookup: CDR1 LNHNV, CDR2 YYDKDF (reference sequence). This CDR3 region has 18 residues. After removal of 5 bases from V and 4 bases from J, the junction contained 18 bases not matched to a gene. The CDR3 nucleotides read TGTGCCACCAGCCATGCTCCTCCCTGGGCTAGGGGGCCAGATACGCAGTATTTT. It codes for CATSHAPPWARGPDTQYF. Filled out from reference TRBV15 and TRBJ2-3, the complete variable domain reads DAMVIQNPRYQVTQFGKPVTLSCSQTLNHNVMYWYQQKSSQAPKLLFHYYDKDFNNEADTPDNFQSRRPNTSFCFLDIRSPGLGDTAMYLCATSHAPPWARGPDTQYFGPGTRLTVL.

This clonotype was found a few times. Since it is a stray read in a library aimed at alpha chains, this beta chain has a size that is not meaningful. V is TRBV3-1 and J is TRBJ2-7; no firm D call. Trimming cost V 1 base and J 7 bases, with 14 bases left between them. This CDR3 is built from 14 residues. The germline V gene has CDR1 LGHDT and CDR2 YNNKEL (reference sequence). CDR3 protein: CASSQGRHRGEQYF. Written as DNA, the CDR3 is TGTGCCAGCAGCCAAGGCAGGCATCGTGGGGAGCAGTACTTC.

Concerning this clonotype itself: With the library built for alpha chains, this beta chain is off target and its frequency is not meaningful. This chain links TRBV29-1 with TRBJ2-7; D not certain. The length of the CDR3 is 11 residues. The V end lost 2 bases, the J end lost 4 bases, and 6 bases lay between the germline ends. From germline, CDR1 is SQVTM and CDR2 ANQGSEA. CDR3 in amino acids: CSVELGYEQYF. The CDR3 DNA is TGCAGCGTTGAATTGGGGTACGAGCAGTACTTC.

About this clonotype: The library was built for alpha chains, so this beta chain is an off-target read and its size means little. CDR3 residues: CASSLGQLEAFF. CDR3 bases: TGTGCCAGCAGCTTAGGACAGCTTGAAGCTTTCTTT. The chain uses TRBV11-2 and TRBJ1-1; D possibly corresponds to TRBD1 (5 bases). Germline V gives CDR1 SGHAT, CDR2 FQNNGV. CDR3 size: 12 residues. V was trimmed by 1 base and J by 7 bases, leaving 7 bases between them.

This clonotype was detected only a few times. The size of this beta chain means little, since it is a stray read in a library made for alpha chains. This chain uses TRBV21-1 with TRBJ2-7; TRBD2 is the table's D call and was not checked against the DNA. TRBV21-1 is a listed pseudogene. The CDR3 is 16 amino acids. The CDR3 nucleotides are TGTGCCAGCCGCACCCTTCGGCCTAGCGGGAGGCACGAGCAGTACGTC. It codes for CASRTLRPSGRHEQYV.

About this clonotype: Since it is a stray read in a library aimed at alpha chains, this beta chain has a size that is not meaningful. The chain joins TRBV7-2 to TRBJ2-2, with TRBD1 as a possible D gene (6 bases). The CDR3 is 15 residues long. Germline CDR1 SGHTA, CDR2 FQGNSA. Trimming removed 6 bases from V and 4 bases from J, with 15 bases in between. CDR3 nucleotides: TGTGCCAGCAGATACCACAGGGTGGGCACCGGGGAGCTGTTTTTT. This codes for CASRYHRVGTGELFF.

Notes on this clonotype: Since it is a stray read in a library aimed at alpha chains, this beta chain has a size that is not meaningful. The V call is TRBV7-8, the J call TRBJ2-1; D is uncertain. There are 15 residues in the CDR3. The V and J ends lost 6 bases and 6 bases respectively, with 18 bases between them. Germline CDR1 is SGHVS and CDR2 is FQNEAQ. CDR3 nucleotide sequence: TGTGCCAGCAGTTCCCGACCAACAGTTATCAATGAGCAGTTCTTC. It codes for CASSSRPTVINEQFF.

Note on this clonotype: A library made for alpha chains picked up this beta chain off target, so its size means little. J is TRBJ2-7 and V is TRBV10-3, with D perhaps TRBD1 (5 bases). This CDR3 is 17 amino acids long. The V gene lost 0 bases and the J gene lost 2 bases, with 17 bases spanning the gap. CDR1 ENHRY and CDR2 SYGVKD come from the germline V gene. DNA of the CDR3: TGTGCCATCAGTGAGTCCCACCCGACAGATCCTACCTACGAGCAGTACTTC. The encoded protein is CAISESHPTDPTYEQYF.

With respect to this clonotype: This beta chain is an unintended read in a library built for alpha chains; its size means little. The rearrangement joins TRBV29-1 to TRBJ2-1; 10 positions match TRBD1. V shed 6 bases, J shed 5 bases, and the junction held 4 bases outside the gene matches. CDR3 length: 13 amino acids. The V gene's germline CDR1 is SQVTM and CDR2 ANQGSEA. DNA for the CDR3: TGCAGCGTCGGGACAGGGGTCGACAATGAGCAGTTCTTC. As protein: CSVGTGVDNEQFF.

This clonotype is a singleton in its sample. This beta chain is a stray read from a library made for alpha chains; its abundance is not meaningful. The rearrangement joins TRBV29-1 to TRBJ2-1, with a weak D call TRBD2 (5 bases). The CDR3 consists of 12 residues. The V gene's germline CDR1 is SQVTM and CDR2 ANQGSEA. Trimming removed 3 bases at V and 9 bases at J, with 12 bases between. The CDR3 DNA reads as TGCAGCGTTGAGTCGGGATCCTCTGAGCAGTTCTTC. Translated, it gives CSVESGSSEQFF.

Details on this clonotype: The library was built for alpha chains, so this beta chain is an off-target read and its size means little. The gene calls are TRBV5-4 and TRBJ2-2; D remains ambiguous. The CDR3 is 14 residues long. The germline V gene has CDR1 SGHNT and CDR2 YYREEE (reference sequence). V dropped 5 bases and J dropped 2 bases, with 10 bases sitting between them. In DNA, the CDR3 is TGTGCCAGCAGACTCGACAATAACACCGGGGAGCTGTTTTTT. Encoded protein: CASRLDNNTGELFF.